This T cell receptor (beta chain) was sequenced during a study of blood T cell repertoires in COVID-19. Study overall: Acute-phase and convalescent COVID-19 samples originated in the United States, Italy and Spain. Sources were T cells, B-cell-depleted T cells, or PBMCs; the material itself was cDNA or gDNA.

Using immunoSEQ multiplex PCR, the repertoire was profiled, and TCRdb retains in-frame clones only, with some absent. This table holds around 420,000 clones, approximately 85% found once. V lost 1 base, J lost 1 base, and 10 bases lay in between. This CDR3 comprises 15 residues. Per the germline V gene, CDR1 is SGHAT and CDR2 is FQNNGV. This receptor was identified in a woman in her thirties or forties with acute COVID-19. The sample comprised PBMCs or T cells enriched from blood (not recorded which). The chain links TRBV11-2 to TRBJ1-1; D uncertain. CDR3: CASSLAGGGNTEAFF. The CDR3 DNA reads as TGTGCCAGCAGCTTAGCTGGAGGAGGGAACACTGAAGCTTTCTTT.